Presented here are 20 T cell receptor beta chains from one specimen sequenced in a study of monozygotic twins with inflammatory bowel disease. TCRdb re-called the 5' RACE reads; every CDR3 protein appears as one record, without DNA. The sample holds approximately 160,000 distinct CDR3 sequences. Sequencing was done on a sample of blood. The receptors here all came from a human donor with ulcerative colitis or Crohn's disease, or a healthy co-twin of an affected twin (not recorded which).

The chain recombines TRBV3-1 with TRBJ2-1; TCRdb designates TRBD2, a call that cannot be tested without DNA. This CDR3 comprises 11 residues. CDR1 is LGHDT, CDR2 YNNKEL, per germline (reference sequence). CDR3 protein: CASSQGAEQFF.

The chain's CDR3 is CSVRGTTTSTDTQYF. The chain combines TRBV29-1 with TRBJ2-3; TCRdb outputs TRBD2, but without DNA this stays unchecked. CDR3 length: 15 residues. From germline, CDR1 is SQVTM and CDR2 ANQGSEA.

The V call is TRBV5-1, the J call TRBJ2-7. The CDR3 spans 15 residues. Germline assignment: CDR1 SGHRS and CDR2 YFSETQ. The CDR3 reads CASSLRSELYGEQYF.

The chain is built from TRBV5-1 and TRBJ2-1; there is no DNA to check the TCRdb D call of TRBD1. The CDR3 has 16 amino acids. CDR1 and CDR2 (germline): SGHRS, YFSETQ. CDR3 amino acids: CASKSAGQLSYNEQFF.

The V call is TRBV5-1, the J call TRBJ2-5. This CDR3 is built from 17 residues. Per the germline V gene, CDR1 is SGHRS and CDR2 is YFSETQ. The CDR3 protein is CASSLGWSRRYQETQYF.

The rearrangement uses TRBV7-9 and TRBJ2-7. Germline-derived CDR1 and CDR2 are SEHNR and FQNEAQ (reference sequence). CDR3 length: 13 residues. The CDR3 loop is CASSSFVGYEQYF.

The chain combines TRBV7-2 with TRBJ2-7. There are 14 residues in the CDR3. CDR1 is SGHTA, CDR2 FQGNSA, per germline. The CDR3 region is CASSLASDTYEQYF.

This chain uses TRBV20-1 with TRBJ1-2; absent DNA, TCRdb's TRBD1 call cannot be checked. The CDR3 is 12 residues long. The germline V gene has CDR1 DFQATT and CDR2 SNEGSKA (reference sequence). The CDR3 loop reads CSARQGLYGYTF.

This chain connects TRBV7-9 to TRBJ1-4; lacking DNA, the TRBD1 call made by TCRdb goes unchecked. Germline V lookup: CDR1 SEHNR, CDR2 FQNEAQ (reference sequence). This CDR3 spans 14 amino acids. CDR3 residues: CASSLWQGGEKLFF.

The chain couples TRBV20-1 to TRBJ2-7; TCRdb's D call, TRBD1, is unchecked because there is no DNA. CDR3 length: 15 residues. Germline CDR1 and CDR2: DFQATT and SNEGSKA (reference sequence). The chain's CDR3 is CSAIRAASSSYEQYF.

The chain uses TRBV6-2 or TRBV6-3 and TRBJ2-1; no DNA is available, so the TRBD2 call from TCRdb remains unchecked. This CDR3 has 13 amino acids. Germline V CDR1 and CDR2: MNHEY, SVGEGT. The CDR3 loop reads CASSYRGRALLFF.

The J gene is TRBJ1-5, the V gene TRBV21-1; TCRdb's assignment of TRBD1 cannot be checked, as there is no DNA. TRBV21-1 has pseudogene status. The length of the CDR3 is 13 residues. The CDR3 reads CANSATVGQPQHF.

The rearrangement joins TRBV27 to TRBJ2-5; the TCRdb D gene call, TRBD1, has no DNA to confirm it. Germline-derived CDR1 and CDR2 are MNHEY and SMNVEV (reference sequence). The CDR3 is 16 residues long. CDR3 protein: CASREQGQALQETQYF.

The chain uses TRBV20-1 and TRBJ2-1; TCRdb calls TRBD2, which cannot be checked without DNA. The CDR3 loop spans 16 amino acids. In germline, CDR1 is DFQATT, CDR2 SNEGSKA (reference sequence). The CDR3 reads CSARVRLAGGPDEQFF.

CDR3 sequence reads: CASSPEGVSSYEQYF. The chain employs TRBV5-1 and TRBJ2-7; TCRdb picks TRBD1, but there is no DNA to check that call. CDR1 is SGHRS and CDR2 is YFSETQ in the germline V gene. The CDR3 spans 15 residues.

CDR3 protein: CASSFGGVKHF. The V call is TRBV12-3 or TRBV12-4, the J call TRBJ1-5. This CDR3 spans 11 amino acids.

The genes are TRBV27 and TRBJ1-6. The CDR3 runs to 12 residues. The germline CDR1 and CDR2 sequences are MNHEY and SMNVEV (reference sequence). This CDR3 is CASSLLNSPLHF.

The J gene is TRBJ2-2, the V gene TRBV5-1. Germline loops: CDR1 SGHRS, CDR2 YFSETQ. This CDR3 has 16 residues. The CDR3 reads CASSLVLTLNTGELFF.

The chain recombines TRBV27 with TRBJ1-1; with no DNA, the TCRdb D assignment of TRBD1 cannot be verified. Germline values: CDR1 MNHEY, CDR2 SMNVEV (reference sequence). The CDR3 length is 14 residues. CDR3 region: CASRGGRMNTEAFF.

The chain employs TRBV7-6 and TRBJ1-2; TCRdb calls TRBD1, which cannot be checked without DNA. This CDR3 comprises 13 residues. In germline, CDR1 is SGHVS, CDR2 FNYEAQ. This CDR3 is CASSKGQAYGYTF.